These 4 T cell receptor beta chains originate from one sample sequenced in a study of blood T cell repertoires in COVID-19. Sequenced by immunoSEQ multiplex PCR; TCRdb stores in-frame clones only, minus some. This sample carries roughly 79,000 clones, 70% to 90% of them seen once, and the ten largest clones take around 5%. Sequenced input: peripheral blood. Receptor source: a woman older than 75 with active or convalescent COVID-19.

This chain connects TRBV9 to TRBJ1-1; 8 bases line up with TRBD1. The ends lost 7 bases at V and 5 bases at J; junction bases unmatched: 7. The CDR3 totals 13 residues. Germline V gene data show CDR1 as SGDLS and CDR2 as YYNGEE. CDR3 loop: CASGPGGRTEAFF. CDR3 sequence (DNA): TGTGCCAGCGGACCAGGGGGCCGGACTGAAGCTTTCTTT. The full variable domain, completed using reference TRBV9 and TRBJ1-1, is DSGVTQTPKHLITATGQRVTLRCSPRSGDLSVYWYQQSLDQGLQFLIQYYNGEERAKGNILERFSAQQFPDLHSELNLSSLELGDSALYFCASGPGGRTEAFFGQGTRLTVV.

The chain uses TRBV4-1 and TRBJ2-1; D might be TRBD2 (6 bases). The CDR3 is made up of 17 amino acids. Trimming stripped 4 bases from V and 11 bases from J, with 27 bases between. CDR1 is MGHRA and CDR2 is YSYEKL in the germline V gene. As DNA, the CDR3 is TGCGCCAGCAGCCCTCTCCGGACGCGGACTAACAGTATACAGCAGTTCTTC. This gives the protein CASSPLRTRTNSIQQFF.

The chain links TRBV10-3 to TRBJ2-7; TRBD2 matches at 7 bases. The CDR3 is made up of 15 amino acids. The J segment lost 2 bases and the V segment lost 4 bases, leaving 8 bases of the junction unmatched. Germline assignment: CDR1 ENHRY and CDR2 SYGVKD. The CDR3 nucleotides read TGTGCCATCAGTGCTGCGGCGGGAGACACCTACGAGCAGTACTTC. As protein: CAISAAAGDTYEQYF.

The sample holds one count of this clone. This chain connects TRBV18 to TRBJ2-3, with TRBD1 matching over 9 bases. The germline gives CDR1 KGHSH, CDR2 LQKENI. Trimming cost V 3 bases and J 5 bases; bases outside gene matches: 3. The CDR3 has 14 amino acids. CDR3 residues: CASSPGQGGDTQYF. CDR3 in DNA: TGTGCCAGCTCACCGGGACAGGGAGGAGATACGCAGTATTTT.